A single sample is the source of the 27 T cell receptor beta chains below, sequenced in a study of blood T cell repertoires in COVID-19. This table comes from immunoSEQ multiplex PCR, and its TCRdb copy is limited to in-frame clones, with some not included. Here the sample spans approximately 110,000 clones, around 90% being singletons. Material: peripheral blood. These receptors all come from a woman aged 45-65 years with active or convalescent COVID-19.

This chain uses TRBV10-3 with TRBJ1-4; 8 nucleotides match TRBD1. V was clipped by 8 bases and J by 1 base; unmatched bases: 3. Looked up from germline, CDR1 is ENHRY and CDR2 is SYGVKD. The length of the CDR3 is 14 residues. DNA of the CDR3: TGTGCCATCTCTACAGGGGGAACTAATGAAAAACTGTTTTTT. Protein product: CAISTGGTNEKLFF.

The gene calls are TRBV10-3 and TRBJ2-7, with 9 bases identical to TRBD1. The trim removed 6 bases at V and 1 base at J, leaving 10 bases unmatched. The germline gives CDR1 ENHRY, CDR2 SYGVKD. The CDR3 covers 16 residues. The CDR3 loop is CAISDLEGQGSYEQYF. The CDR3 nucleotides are TGTGCCATCAGCGACCTCGAAGGACAGGGGTCCTACGAGCAGTACTTC.

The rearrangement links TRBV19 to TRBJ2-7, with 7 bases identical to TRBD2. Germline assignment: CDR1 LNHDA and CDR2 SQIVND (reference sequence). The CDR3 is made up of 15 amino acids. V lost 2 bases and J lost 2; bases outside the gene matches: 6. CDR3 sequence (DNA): TGTGCCAGTAGTATAAGCGGGGTCGGGGCCTACGAGCAGTACTTC. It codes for CASSISGVGAYEQYF. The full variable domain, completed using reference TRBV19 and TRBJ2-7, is DGGITQSPKYLFRKEGQNVTLSCEQNLNHDAMYWYRQDPGQGLRLIYYSQIVNDFQKGDIAEGYSVSREKKESFPLTVTSAQKNPTAFYLCASSISGVGAYEQYFGPGTRLTVT.

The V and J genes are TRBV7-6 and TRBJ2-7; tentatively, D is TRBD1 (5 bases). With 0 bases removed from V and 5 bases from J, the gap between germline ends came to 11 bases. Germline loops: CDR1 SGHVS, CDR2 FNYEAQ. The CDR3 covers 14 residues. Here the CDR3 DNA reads TGTGCCAGCAGCTTAGCGCATGGGGCAGACGAGCAGTACTTC. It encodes CASSLAHGADEQYF.

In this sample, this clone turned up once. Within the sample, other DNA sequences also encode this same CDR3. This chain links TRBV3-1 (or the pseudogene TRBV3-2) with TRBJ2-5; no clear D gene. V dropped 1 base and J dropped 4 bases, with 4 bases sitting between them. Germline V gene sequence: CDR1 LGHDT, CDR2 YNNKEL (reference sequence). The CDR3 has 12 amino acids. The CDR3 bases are TGTGCCAGCAGCCAAGTGAGAGAGACCCAGTACTTC. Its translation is CASSQVRETQYF.

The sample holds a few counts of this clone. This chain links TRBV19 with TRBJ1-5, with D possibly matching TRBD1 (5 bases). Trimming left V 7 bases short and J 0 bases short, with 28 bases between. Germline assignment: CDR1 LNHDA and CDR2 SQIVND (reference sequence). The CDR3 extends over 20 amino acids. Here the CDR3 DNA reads TGTGCCAGTAACCTCAGGGTGGGAGGTTTGGTTTTTGGTAGCAATCAGCCCCAGCATTTT. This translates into CASNLRVGGLVFGSNQPQHF.

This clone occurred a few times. CDR3 region: CASSSRTVFNEQFF. Written as DNA, the CDR3 is TGTGCCAGCAGCTCGCGGACAGTGTTCAATGAGCAGTTCTTC. The rearrangement links TRBV5-4 to TRBJ2-1, with D tentatively TRBD1 (6 bases). The V end was cut by 3 bases, the J end by 6 bases, with 13 bases between. The CDR3 covers 14 residues. Looked up from germline, CDR1 is SGHNT and CDR2 is YYREEE (reference sequence).

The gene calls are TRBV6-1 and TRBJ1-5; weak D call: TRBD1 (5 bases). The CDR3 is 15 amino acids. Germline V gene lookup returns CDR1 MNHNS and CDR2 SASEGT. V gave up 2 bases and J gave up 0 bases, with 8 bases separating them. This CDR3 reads CASSERDSSNQPQHF. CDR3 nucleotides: TGTGCCAGCAGTGAACGAGACAGTAGCAATCAGCCCCAGCATTTT.

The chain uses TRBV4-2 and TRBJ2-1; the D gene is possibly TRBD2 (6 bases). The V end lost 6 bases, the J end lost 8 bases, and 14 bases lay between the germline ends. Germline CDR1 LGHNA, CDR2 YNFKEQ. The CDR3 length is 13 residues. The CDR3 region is CASSAASVDEQFF. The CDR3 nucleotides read TGTGCCAGCAGTGCCGCTAGCGTTGATGAGCAGTTCTTC.

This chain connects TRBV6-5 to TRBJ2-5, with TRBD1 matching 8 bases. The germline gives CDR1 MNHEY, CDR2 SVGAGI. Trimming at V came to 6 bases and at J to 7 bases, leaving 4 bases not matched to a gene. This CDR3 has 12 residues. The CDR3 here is CASRQGTGTQYF. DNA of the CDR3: TGTGCCAGCAGGCAGGGGACAGGGACCCAGTACTTC.

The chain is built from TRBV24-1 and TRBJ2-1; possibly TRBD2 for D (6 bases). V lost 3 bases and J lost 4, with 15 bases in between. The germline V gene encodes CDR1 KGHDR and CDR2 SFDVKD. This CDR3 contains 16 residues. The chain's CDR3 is CATSDGVAGIYNEQFF. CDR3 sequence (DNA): TGTGCCACCAGTGATGGGGTTGCGGGGATTTACAATGAGCAGTTCTTC.

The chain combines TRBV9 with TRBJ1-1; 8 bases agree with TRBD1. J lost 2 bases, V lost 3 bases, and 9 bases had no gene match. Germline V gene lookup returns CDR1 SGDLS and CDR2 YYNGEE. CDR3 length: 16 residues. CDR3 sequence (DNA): TGTGCCAGCAGCGACTCTTCGACAGGGGTAAACACTGAAGCTTTCTTT. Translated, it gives CASSDSSTGVNTEAFF. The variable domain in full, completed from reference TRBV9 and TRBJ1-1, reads DSGVTQTPKHLITATGQRVTLRCSPRSGDLSVYWYQQSLDQGLQFLIQYYNGEERAKGNILERFSAQQFPDLHSELNLSSLELGDSALYFCASSDSSTGVNTEAFFGQGTRLTVV.

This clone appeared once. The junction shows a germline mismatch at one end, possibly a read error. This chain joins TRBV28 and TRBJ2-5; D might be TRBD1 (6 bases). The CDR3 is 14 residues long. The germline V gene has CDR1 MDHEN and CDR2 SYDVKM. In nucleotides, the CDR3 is TGTGCCAGCAGTTTCGGATCCAGACAGGCCCCACGCCACTTC. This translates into CASSFGSRQAPRHF.

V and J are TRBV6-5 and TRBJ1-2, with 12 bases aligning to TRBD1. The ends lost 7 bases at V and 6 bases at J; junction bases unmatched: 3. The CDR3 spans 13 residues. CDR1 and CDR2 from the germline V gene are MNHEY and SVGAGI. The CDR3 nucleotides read TGTGCCAGCACTGGGACAGGGGGCGATGGCTACACCTTC. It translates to CASTGTGGDGYTF.

The CDR3 region is CASRRTNQETQYF. The CDR3 coding sequence is TGTGCCAGCCGCCGGACAAACCAAGAGACCCAGTACTTC. The chain links TRBV27 to TRBJ2-5; D might be TRBD1 (5 bases). Trimming removed 8 bases at V and 0 bases at J, with 10 bases between. This CDR3 is built from 13 residues. Per germline, CDR1 MNHEY and CDR2 SMNVEV (reference sequence).

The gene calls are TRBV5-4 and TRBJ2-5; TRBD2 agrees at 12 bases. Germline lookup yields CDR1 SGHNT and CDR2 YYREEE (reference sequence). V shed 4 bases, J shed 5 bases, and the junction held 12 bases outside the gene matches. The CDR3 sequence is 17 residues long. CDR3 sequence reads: CASSPPGGLAGGETQYF. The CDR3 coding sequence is TGTGCCAGCAGCCCCCCCGGAGGGCTAGCGGGAGGGGAGACCCAGTACTTC. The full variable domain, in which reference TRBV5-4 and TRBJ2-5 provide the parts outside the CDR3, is ETGVTQSPTHLIKTRGQQVTLRCSSQSGHNTVSWYQQALGQGPQFIFQYYREEENGRGNFPPRFSGLQFPNYSSELNVNALELDDSALYLCASSPPGGLAGGETQYFGPGTRLLVL.

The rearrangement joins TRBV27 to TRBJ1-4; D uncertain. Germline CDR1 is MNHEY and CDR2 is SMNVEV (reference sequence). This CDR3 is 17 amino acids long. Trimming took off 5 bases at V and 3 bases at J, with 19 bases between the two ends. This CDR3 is CASSPAGGRSANEKLFF. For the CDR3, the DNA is TGTGCCAGCAGTCCTGCAGGAGGGCGGTCGGCTAATGAAAAACTGTTTTTT.

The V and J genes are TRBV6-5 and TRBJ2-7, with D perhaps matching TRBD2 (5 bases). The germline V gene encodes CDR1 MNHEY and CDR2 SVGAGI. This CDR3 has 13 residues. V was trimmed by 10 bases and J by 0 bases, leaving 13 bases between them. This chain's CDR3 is CATTPTSSYEQYF. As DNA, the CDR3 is TGTGCCACCACCCCCACTAGCTCCTACGAGCAGTACTTC.

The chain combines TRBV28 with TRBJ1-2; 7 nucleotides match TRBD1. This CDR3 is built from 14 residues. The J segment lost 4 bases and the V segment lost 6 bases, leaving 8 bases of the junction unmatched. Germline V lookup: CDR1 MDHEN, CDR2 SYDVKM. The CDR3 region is CASSAGQLIYGYTF. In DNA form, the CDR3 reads TGTGCCAGCAGCGCGGGACAGTTGATCTATGGCTACACCTTC.

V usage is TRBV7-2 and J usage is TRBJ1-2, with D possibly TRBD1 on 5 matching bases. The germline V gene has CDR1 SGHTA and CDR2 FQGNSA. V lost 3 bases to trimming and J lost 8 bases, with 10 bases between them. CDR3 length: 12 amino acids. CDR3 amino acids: CASSLDIRGYTF. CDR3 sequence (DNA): TGTGCCAGCAGCTTGGACATTAGGGGCTACACCTTC.

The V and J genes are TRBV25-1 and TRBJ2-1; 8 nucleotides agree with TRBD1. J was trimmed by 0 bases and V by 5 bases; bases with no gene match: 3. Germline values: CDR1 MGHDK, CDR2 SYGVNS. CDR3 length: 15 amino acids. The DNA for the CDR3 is TGTGCCAGCAGTAACGACAGGGGCTCCTACAATGAGCAGTTCTTC. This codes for CASSNDRGSYNEQFF.

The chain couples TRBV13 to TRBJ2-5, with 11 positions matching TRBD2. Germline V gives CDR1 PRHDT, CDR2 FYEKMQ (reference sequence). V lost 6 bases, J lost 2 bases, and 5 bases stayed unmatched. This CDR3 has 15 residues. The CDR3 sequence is CASSFSGRAQETQYF. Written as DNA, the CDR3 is TGTGCCAGCAGTTTTAGCGGGAGGGCTCAAGAGACCCAGTACTTC.

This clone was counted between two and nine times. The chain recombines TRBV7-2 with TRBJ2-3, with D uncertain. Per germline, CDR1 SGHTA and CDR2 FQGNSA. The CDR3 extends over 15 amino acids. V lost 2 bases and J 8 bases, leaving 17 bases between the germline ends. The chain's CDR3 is CASSLQNLESVTQYF. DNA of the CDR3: TGTGCCAGCAGCTTACAAAATCTAGAATCGGTTACGCAGTATTTT.

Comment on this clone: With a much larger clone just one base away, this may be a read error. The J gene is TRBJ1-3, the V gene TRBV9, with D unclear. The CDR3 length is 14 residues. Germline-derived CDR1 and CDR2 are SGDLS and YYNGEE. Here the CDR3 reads CASSTQSSGNTMYF. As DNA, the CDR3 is TGTGCCAGCAGCACACAGAGCTCTGGAAACACCATGTATTTT.

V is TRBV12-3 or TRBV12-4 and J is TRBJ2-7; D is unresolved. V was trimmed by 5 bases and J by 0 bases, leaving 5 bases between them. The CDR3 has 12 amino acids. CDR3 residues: CASSLYSYEQYF. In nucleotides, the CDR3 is TGTGCCAGCAGTCTTTACTCCTACGAGCAGTACTTC.

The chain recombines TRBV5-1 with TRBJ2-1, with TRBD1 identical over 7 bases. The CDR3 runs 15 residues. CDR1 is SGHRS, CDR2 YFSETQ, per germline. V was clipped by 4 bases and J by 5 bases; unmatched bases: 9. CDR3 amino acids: CASSPRQGRNNEQFF. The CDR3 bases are TGCGCCAGCAGCCCGAGACAGGGTCGGAACAATGAGCAGTTCTTC.

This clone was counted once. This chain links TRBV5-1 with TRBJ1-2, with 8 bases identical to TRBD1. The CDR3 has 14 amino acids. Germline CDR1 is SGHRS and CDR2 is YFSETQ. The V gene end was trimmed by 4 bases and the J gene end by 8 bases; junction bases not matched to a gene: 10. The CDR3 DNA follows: TGCGCCAGCAGCCCCAACCCCAGGGGGCTAGGCTACACCTTC. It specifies CASSPNPRGLGYTF.